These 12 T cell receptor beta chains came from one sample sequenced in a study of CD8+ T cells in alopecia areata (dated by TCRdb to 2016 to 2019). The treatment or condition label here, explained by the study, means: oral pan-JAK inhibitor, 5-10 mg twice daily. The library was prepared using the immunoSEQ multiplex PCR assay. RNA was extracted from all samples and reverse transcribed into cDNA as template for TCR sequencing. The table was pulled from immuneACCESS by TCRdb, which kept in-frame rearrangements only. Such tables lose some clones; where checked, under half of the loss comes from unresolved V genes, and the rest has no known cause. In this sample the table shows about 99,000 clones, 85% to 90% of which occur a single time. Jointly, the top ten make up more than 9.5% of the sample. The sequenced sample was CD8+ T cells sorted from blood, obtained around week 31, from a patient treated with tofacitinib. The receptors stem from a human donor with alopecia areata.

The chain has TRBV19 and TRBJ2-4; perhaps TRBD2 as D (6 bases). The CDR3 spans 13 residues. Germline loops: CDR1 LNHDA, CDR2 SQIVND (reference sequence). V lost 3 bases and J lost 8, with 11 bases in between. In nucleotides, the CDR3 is TGTGCCAGTAGTATCGGTCCGGGGGACATTCAGTACTTC. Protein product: CASSIGPGDIQYF. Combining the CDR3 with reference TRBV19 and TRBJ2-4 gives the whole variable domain DGGITQSPKYLFRKEGQNVTLSCEQNLNHDAMYWYRQDPGQGLRLIYYSQIVNDFQKGDIAEGYSVSREKKESFPLTVTSAQKNPTAFYLCASSIGPGDIQYFGAGTRLSVL.

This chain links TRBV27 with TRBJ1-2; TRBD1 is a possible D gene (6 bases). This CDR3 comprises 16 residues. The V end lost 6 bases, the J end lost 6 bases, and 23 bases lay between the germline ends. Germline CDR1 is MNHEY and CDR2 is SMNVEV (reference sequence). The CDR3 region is CASRTLGGGARNGYTF. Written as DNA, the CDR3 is TGTGCCAGCAGGACACTTGGGGGGGGCGCCAGGAATGGCTACACCTTC.

The chain's CDR3 is CASSLARGAWQGEQFF. The CDR3, as DNA: TGTGCCAGCAGCTTAGCCAGGGGGGCTTGGCAGGGTGAGCAGTTCTTC. The chain links TRBV7-9 to TRBJ2-1, with D possibly matching TRBD1 (7 bases). Germline V gene data show CDR1 as SEHNR and CDR2 as FQNEAQ (reference sequence). V gave up 0 bases and J gave up 9 bases, with 18 bases separating them. This CDR3 is 16 amino acids long. The whole variable domain, filled in from reference TRBV7-9 and TRBJ2-1, reads DTGVSQNPRHKITKRGQNVTFRCDPISEHNRLYWYRQTLGQGPEFLTYFQNEAQLEKSRLLSDRFSAERPKGSFSTLEIQRTEQGDSAMYLCASSLARGAWQGEQFFGPGTRLTVL.

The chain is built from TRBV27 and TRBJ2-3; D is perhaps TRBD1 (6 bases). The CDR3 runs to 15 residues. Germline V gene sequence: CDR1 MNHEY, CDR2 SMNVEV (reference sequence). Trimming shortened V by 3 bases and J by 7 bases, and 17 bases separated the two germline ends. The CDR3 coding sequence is TGTGCCAGCAGTTTGACAGGAAACCACCTATATACGCAGTATTTT. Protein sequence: CASSLTGNHLYTQYF.

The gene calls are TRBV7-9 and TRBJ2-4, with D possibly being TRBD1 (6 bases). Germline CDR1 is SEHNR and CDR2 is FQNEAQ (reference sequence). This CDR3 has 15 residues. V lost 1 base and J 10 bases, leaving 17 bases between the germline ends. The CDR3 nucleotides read TGTGCCAGCAGCTTAGACGGCCGGGACAAGGATATTCAGTACTTC. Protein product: CASSLDGRDKDIQYF. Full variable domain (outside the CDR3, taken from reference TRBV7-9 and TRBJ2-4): DTGVSQNPRHKITKRGQNVTFRCDPISEHNRLYWYRQTLGQGPEFLTYFQNEAQLEKSRLLSDRFSAERPKGSFSTLEIQRTEQGDSAMYLCASSLDGRDKDIQYFGAGTRLSVL.

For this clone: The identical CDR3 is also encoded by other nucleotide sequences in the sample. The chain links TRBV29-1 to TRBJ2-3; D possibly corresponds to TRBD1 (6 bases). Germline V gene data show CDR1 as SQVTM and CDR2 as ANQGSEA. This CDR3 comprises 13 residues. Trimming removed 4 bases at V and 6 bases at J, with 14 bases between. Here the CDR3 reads CSVVTGRPDTQYF. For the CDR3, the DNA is TGCAGCGTTGTCACAGGGCGTCCGGATACGCAGTATTTT.

Written as DNA, the CDR3 is TGTGCCAGCAGGTCCTCTAGCGGGGGGCTTACGTATATTCAGTACTTC. It specifies CASRSSSGGLTYIQYF. This chain uses TRBV6-6 with TRBJ2-4; 11 bases agree with TRBD2. The CDR3 spans 16 residues. CDR1 MNHNY and CDR2 SVGAGI come from the germline V gene (reference sequence). V dropped 6 bases and J dropped 10; count of bases not matched to a gene: 14.

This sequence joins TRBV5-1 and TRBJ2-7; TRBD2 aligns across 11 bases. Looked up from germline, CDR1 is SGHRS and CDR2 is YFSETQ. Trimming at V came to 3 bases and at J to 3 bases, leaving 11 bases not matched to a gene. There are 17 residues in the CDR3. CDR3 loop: CASSSTSGSPGLYEQYF. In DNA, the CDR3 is TGCGCCAGCAGCTCCACTAGCGGGAGCCCGGGCCTCTACGAGCAGTACTTC.

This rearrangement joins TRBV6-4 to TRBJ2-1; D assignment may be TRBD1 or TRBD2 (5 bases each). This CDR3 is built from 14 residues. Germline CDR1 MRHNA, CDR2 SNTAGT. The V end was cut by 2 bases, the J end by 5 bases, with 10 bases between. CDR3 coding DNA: TGTGCCAGCAGTGACATGGGGGTTAACAATGAGCAGTTCTTC. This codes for CASSDMGVNNEQFF.

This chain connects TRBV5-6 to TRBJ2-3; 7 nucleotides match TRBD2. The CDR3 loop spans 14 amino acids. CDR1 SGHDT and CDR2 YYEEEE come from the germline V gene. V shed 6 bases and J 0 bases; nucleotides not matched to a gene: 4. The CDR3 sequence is CASIPGGSTDTQYF. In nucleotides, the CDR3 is TGTGCCAGCATCCCGGGGGGAAGCACAGATACGCAGTATTTT.

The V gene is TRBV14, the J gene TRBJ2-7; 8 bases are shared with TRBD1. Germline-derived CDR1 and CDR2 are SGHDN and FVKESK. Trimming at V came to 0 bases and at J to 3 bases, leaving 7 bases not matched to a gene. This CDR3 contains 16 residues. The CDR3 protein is CASSQDWTGNVYEQYF. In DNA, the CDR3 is TGTGCCAGCAGCCAAGATTGGACAGGGAATGTCTACGAGCAGTACTTC.

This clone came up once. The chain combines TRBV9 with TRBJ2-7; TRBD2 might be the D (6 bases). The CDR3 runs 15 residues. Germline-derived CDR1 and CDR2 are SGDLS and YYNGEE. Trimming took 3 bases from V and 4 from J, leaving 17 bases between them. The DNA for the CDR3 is TGTGCCAGCAGCGGAGACCGGGAGAGCGAATACGAGCAGTACTTC. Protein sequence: CASSGDRESEYEQYF.